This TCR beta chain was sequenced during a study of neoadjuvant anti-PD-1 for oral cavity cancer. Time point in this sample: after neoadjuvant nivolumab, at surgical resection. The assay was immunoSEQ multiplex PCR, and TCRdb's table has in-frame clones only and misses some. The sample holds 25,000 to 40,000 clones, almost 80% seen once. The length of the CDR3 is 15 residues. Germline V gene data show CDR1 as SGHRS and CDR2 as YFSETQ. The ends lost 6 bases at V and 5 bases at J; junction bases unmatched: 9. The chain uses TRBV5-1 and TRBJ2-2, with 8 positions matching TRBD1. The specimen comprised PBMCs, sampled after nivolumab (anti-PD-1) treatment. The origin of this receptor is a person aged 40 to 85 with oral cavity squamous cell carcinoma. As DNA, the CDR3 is TGCGCCAGCAACCCGACAGGGGCCGTGACCGGGGAGCTGTTTTTT. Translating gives CASNPTGAVTGELFF.